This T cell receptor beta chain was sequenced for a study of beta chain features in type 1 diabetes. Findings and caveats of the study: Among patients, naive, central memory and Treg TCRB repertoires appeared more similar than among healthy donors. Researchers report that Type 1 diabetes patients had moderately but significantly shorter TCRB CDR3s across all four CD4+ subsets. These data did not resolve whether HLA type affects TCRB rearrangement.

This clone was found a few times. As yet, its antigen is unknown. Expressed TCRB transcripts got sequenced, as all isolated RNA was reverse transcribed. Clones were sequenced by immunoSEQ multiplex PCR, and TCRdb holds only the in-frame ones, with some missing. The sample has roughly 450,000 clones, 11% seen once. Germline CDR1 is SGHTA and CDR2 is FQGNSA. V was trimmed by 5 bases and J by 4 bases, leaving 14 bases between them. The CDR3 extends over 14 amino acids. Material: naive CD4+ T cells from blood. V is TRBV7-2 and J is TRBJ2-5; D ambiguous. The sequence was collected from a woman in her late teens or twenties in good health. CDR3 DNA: TGTGCCAGCAGCGTCTACAGCTTGAGAGAGACCCAGTACTTC. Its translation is CASSVYSLRETQYF. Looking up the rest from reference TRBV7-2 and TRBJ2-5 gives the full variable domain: GAGVSQSPSNKVTEKGKDVELRCDPISGHTALYWYRQSLGQGLEFLIYFQGNSAPDKSGLPSDRFSAERTGGSVSTLTIQRTQQEDSAVYLCASSVYSLRETQYFGPGTRLLVL.